Shown below are 16 T cell receptor beta chains from a single sample sequenced in a study of cytomegalovirus exposure and HLA in healthy donors. The assay was immunoSEQ multiplex PCR, and TCRdb's table has in-frame clones only and misses some. Counted here are about 400,000 clones, 86% occurring once; the ten biggest clones make up roughly 0.82%. Sample: PBMCs. Receptor source: a woman younger than 35 in good health and CMV-seronegative.

CDR3 DNA sequence: TGTGCCAGCGTCGACAGTAACACTGAAGCTTTCTTT. Residues: CASVDSNTEAFF. The genes are TRBV25-1 and TRBJ1-1; possible D gene TRBD1, 5 bases. Trimming left V 8 bases short and J 2 bases short, with 9 bases between. The CDR3 covers 12 residues. Germline CDR1 MGHDK, CDR2 SYGVNS. The full variable domain, rest sourced from reference TRBV25-1 and TRBJ1-1, is EADIYQTPRYLVIGTGKKITLECSQTMGHDKMYWYQQDPGMELHLIHYSYGVNSTEKGDLSSESTVSRIRTEHFPLTLESARPSHTSQYLCASVDSNTEAFFGQGTRLTVV.

This chain links TRBV4-2 with TRBJ1-1; the match to TRBD1 covers 8 bases. The CDR3 runs 13 residues. The germline gives CDR1 LGHNA, CDR2 YNFKEQ. V shed 6 bases and J 5 bases; nucleotides not matched to a gene: 5. DNA for the CDR3: TGTGCCAGCAGTGGACAGGGTGTAACTGAAGCTTTCTTT. Its protein is CASSGQGVTEAFF.

The V gene is TRBV7-9, the J gene TRBJ2-1, with D possibly TRBD1 on 6 matching bases. Germline assignment: CDR1 SEHNR and CDR2 FQNEAQ (reference sequence). V was trimmed by 10 bases and J by 4 bases, leaving 11 bases between them. The CDR3 consists of 12 residues. For the CDR3, the DNA is TGTGCCAATCTCGGACAGTACAATGAGCAGTTCTTC. Translating it yields CANLGQYNEQFF.

The chain has TRBV10-1 and TRBJ2-1; 12 bases line up with TRBD2. There are 16 residues in the CDR3. In germline, CDR1 is WNHNN, CDR2 SYGVQD (reference sequence). V dropped 0 bases and J dropped 10; count of bases not matched to a gene: 7. The CDR3 DNA reads TGCGCCAGCAGTGAGTCCCCTAGCGGGGGGGAGCGGGAGCAGTTCTTC. It specifies CASSESPSGGEREQFF.

This chain connects TRBV5-4 to TRBJ1-2; TRBD1 matches 9 bases. V dropped 3 bases and J dropped 8; count of bases not matched to a gene: 8. The CDR3 runs to 14 residues. The germline gives CDR1 SGHNT, CDR2 YYREEE (reference sequence). CDR3 loop: CASSSGQGQRGYTF. The CDR3 nucleotides read TGTGCCAGCAGCTCGGGACAGGGCCAACGAGGCTACACCTTC.

The V gene is TRBV27, the J gene TRBJ2-1; 9 nucleotides agree with TRBD2. V lost 2 bases to trimming and J lost 10 bases; unmatched junction nucleotides: 12. There are 16 residues in the CDR3. Germline lookup yields CDR1 MNHEY and CDR2 SMNVEV (reference sequence). CDR3 sequence: CASSLRALLAGHEQFF. The CDR3 DNA reads as TGTGCCAGCAGTTTAAGGGCCTTGCTAGCGGGACACGAGCAGTTCTTC.

Note on this clone: The same CDR3 can be traced to other DNA sequences in this sample. V is TRBV5-1 and J is TRBJ2-2; TRBD2 aligns across 7 bases. J lost 2 bases, V lost 4 bases, and 5 bases had no gene match. CDR1 and CDR2 from the germline V gene are SGHRS and YFSETQ. The CDR3 is 15 residues long. The CDR3 is CASSLGLPNTGELFF. The CDR3 bases are TGCGCCAGCAGCCTGGGACTACCAAACACCGGGGAGCTGTTTTTT.

The chain combines TRBV27 with TRBJ1-4; a possible D gene is TRBD1 (5 bases). This CDR3 has 13 amino acids. Between the trimmed V and J ends, which lost 11 bases and 3 bases, there was a span of 13 bases. Germline V lookup: CDR1 MNHEY, CDR2 SMNVEV (reference sequence). The CDR3 DNA reads as TGTGCCTCGGGGGGACCAGCTAATGAAAAACTGTTTTTT. Its protein is CASGGPANEKLFF.

The CDR3, as DNA: TGTGCCAGCAGCTCCCTAGGGGGAAACTCCTACGAGCAGTACTTC. Its protein is CASSSLGGNSYEQYF. This sequence joins TRBV13 and TRBJ2-7, with a weak D call TRBD1 (6 bases). The V end lost 4 bases, the J end lost 0 bases, and 13 bases lay between the germline ends. CDR3 length: 15 residues. CDR1 is PRHDT, CDR2 FYEKMQ, per germline (reference sequence).

The chain employs TRBV28 and TRBJ2-3; D might be TRBD1 (6 bases). From germline, CDR1 is MDHEN and CDR2 SYDVKM. Trimming took 4 bases from V and 4 from J, leaving 18 bases between them. The CDR3 is 16 residues long. The CDR3 bases are TGTGCCAGCAGTTCCCTCCTAGGGGGAGCGGCAGATACGCAGTATTTT. It yields the protein CASSSLLGGAADTQYF.

This chain links TRBV28 with TRBJ1-6; 9 bases line up with TRBD1. The CDR3 loop spans 14 amino acids. Germline CDR1 MDHEN, CDR2 SYDVKM. The ends lost 6 bases at V and 8 bases at J; junction bases unmatched: 5. The CDR3, as DNA: TGTGCCAGCAGCGGGGACAGGGAATATTCACCCCTCCACTTT. Its protein is CASSGDREYSPLHF.

J is TRBJ2-7 and V is TRBV9, with D possibly TRBD2 on 7 matching bases. CDR3 size: 14 residues. Germline-derived CDR1 and CDR2 are SGDLS and YYNGEE. Trimming shortened V by 0 bases and J by 6 bases, and 13 bases separated the two germline ends. The CDR3: CASSVVGGASEQYF. CDR3 nucleotides: TGTGCCAGCAGCGTAGTTGGGGGGGCAAGCGAGCAGTACTTC. The whole variable domain, filled in from reference TRBV9 and TRBJ2-7, reads DSGVTQTPKHLITATGQRVTLRCSPRSGDLSVYWYQQSLDQGLQFLIQYYNGEERAKGNILERFSAQQFPDLHSELNLSSLELGDSALYFCASSVVGGASEQYFGPGTRLTVT.

CDR3 nucleotide sequence: TGTGCCAGCAGTGAATGGGGGGGCATGGGGAACACTGAAGCTTTCTTT. Residues: CASSEWGGMGNTEAFF. This chain links TRBV25-1 with TRBJ1-1, with D tentatively TRBD1 (6 bases). CDR1 is MGHDK and CDR2 is SYGVNS in the germline V gene. The V and J ends lost 1 base and 1 base respectively, with 13 bases between them. The CDR3 contains 16 residues.

The CDR3 loop reads CASSLAPRTDEAFF. The DNA of the CDR3 is TGTGCCAGCAGCTTAGCGCCTAGGACAGATGAAGCTTTCTTT. The chain links TRBV7-6 to TRBJ1-1; tentative D call: TRBD1 (6 bases). V shed 0 bases and J shed 7 bases, with 12 bases lying between them. Germline V CDR1 and CDR2: SGHVS, FNYEAQ. The CDR3 has 14 amino acids.

This clone showed up just once. The V and J genes are TRBV9 and TRBJ2-5; D perhaps matches TRBD1 (6 bases). This CDR3 has 15 amino acids. Germline CDR1 is SGDLS and CDR2 is YYNGEE. The ends were cut back, 4 bases at V and 1 base at J, with 14 bases in the middle. CDR3 sequence (DNA): TGTGCCAGCAGCCGTGGGACAACATCCCAAGAGACCCAGTACTTC. This sequence encodes CASSRGTTSQETQYF. Full variable domain (rest looked up from reference TRBV9 and TRBJ2-5): DSGVTQTPKHLITATGQRVTLRCSPRSGDLSVYWYQQSLDQGLQFLIQYYNGEERAKGNILERFSAQQFPDLHSELNLSSLELGDSALYFCASSRGTTSQETQYFGPGTRLLVL.

Notes on this clone: Other nucleotide sequences from this sample produce the same CDR3. J is TRBJ2-1 and V is TRBV4-2, with 11 bases identical to TRBD2. The CDR3 length is 17 residues. The germline gives CDR1 LGHNA, CDR2 YNFKEQ. V lost 1 base, J lost 0 bases, and 2 bases stayed unmatched. CDR3 sequence: CASSQATSGSSYNEQFF. The CDR3, as DNA: TGTGCCAGCAGCCAAGCTACTAGCGGGAGCTCCTACAATGAGCAGTTCTTC.